The 19 T cell receptor beta chains listed next were all sequenced from one sample in a study of cytomegalovirus exposure and HLA in healthy donors (TCRdb year 2017). The library relied on the immunoSEQ multiplex PCR assay. A mixture of 60 forward primers for TCR Vbeta segments and 13 reverse primers for TCR Jbeta segments was used in the multiplex PCR. Not all clones reach the TCRdb copy of this immuneACCESS table, which keeps in-frame sequences only. Checked studies attribute under half of the gap to unresolved V genes and leave the rest unexplained. This sample lists 150,000 to 200,000 clones; around 80% were detected once. Roughly 1.6% of the sample is taken by the ten largest. Sequenced sample: PBMCs. Receptor source: a man in his forties or fifties in good health and CMV-seronegative.

This clone turned up a few times. The chain links TRBV28 to TRBJ1-1, with D possibly being TRBD1 (6 bases). Per germline, CDR1 MDHEN and CDR2 SYDVKM. This CDR3 spans 14 amino acids. Trimming removed 5 bases at V and 3 bases at J, with 13 bases between. CDR3 nucleotides: TGTGCCAGCAGTCATCGACAGGTTCACACTGAAGCTTTCTTT. It yields the protein CASSHRQVHTEAFF.

The chain couples TRBV5-1 to TRBJ2-1; TRBD2 aligns across 10 bases. Trimming cost V 3 bases and J 4 bases; bases outside gene matches: 13. Germline CDR1 is SGHRS and CDR2 is YFSETQ. CDR3 length equals 18 residues. For the CDR3, the DNA is TGCGCCAGCAGCTCCTACCTTGGGACTAGCGACCCGTACAATGAGCAGTTCTTC. Translation: CASSSYLGTSDPYNEQFF.

The genes are TRBV27 and TRBJ2-7; 8 bases are shared with TRBD2. Germline loops: CDR1 MNHEY, CDR2 SMNVEV (reference sequence). The CDR3 totals 16 residues. The ends lost 5 bases at V and 0 bases at J; junction bases unmatched: 9. The DNA of the CDR3 is TGTGCCAGCAGTCCCGCCGGGACTAGGAGCTCCTACGAGCAGTACGTC. Protein sequence: CASSPAGTRSSYEQYV.

This chain links TRBV15 with TRBJ2-4; D is uncertain. The germline CDR1 and CDR2 sequences are LNHNV and YYDKDF (reference sequence). CDR3 length: 15 residues. V was trimmed by 5 bases and J by 4 bases, leaving 15 bases between them. CDR3 region: CATSSASSVKNIQYF. CDR3 DNA sequence: TGTGCCACCAGCTCCGCTAGTTCCGTTAAAAACATTCAGTACTTC.

This clone was observed a few times. This chain links TRBV6-1 with TRBJ2-6, with unresolved D. This CDR3 is built from 15 residues. The V end lost 8 bases, the J end lost 0 bases, and 11 bases lay between the germline ends. Germline CDR1 MNHNS, CDR2 SASEGT. CDR3 bases: TGTGCCAGCCGCTTGGCCCGCTCTGGGGCCAACGTCCTGACTTTC. Amino acids: CASRLARSGANVLTF.

The CDR3 nucleotides read TGTGCCAGCAGTCCTTGGCTCAGGGGCACAGATACGCAGTATTTT. This codes for CASSPWLRGTDTQYF. This chain connects TRBV6-1 to TRBJ2-3; D perhaps matches TRBD1 (5 bases). Trimming shortened V by 5 bases and J by 1 base, and 13 bases separated the two germline ends. This CDR3 spans 15 amino acids. Germline loops: CDR1 MNHNS, CDR2 SASEGT.

The chain has TRBV5-1 and TRBJ1-5; D call uncertain. The CDR3 has 14 residues. Germline V gene sequence: CDR1 SGHRS, CDR2 YFSETQ. The ends were cut back, 4 bases at V and 6 bases at J, with 14 bases in the middle. As DNA, the CDR3 is TGCGCCAGCAGCCAGGACTCGGCGGGTCAGCCCCAGCATTTT. Residues: CASSQDSAGQPQHF.

V gene TRBV5-4 combines with J gene TRBJ2-1; 8 bases map to TRBD2. The trim removed 4 bases at V and 12 bases at J, leaving 6 bases unmatched. The germline gives CDR1 SGHNT, CDR2 YYREEE (reference sequence). This CDR3 contains 12 residues. CDR3 nucleotides: TGTGCCAGCAGCCAGACTAGCGAGGGGCAGTTCTTC. Translating gives CASSQTSEGQFF.

This chain uses TRBV19 with TRBJ1-1; D is uncertain. Germline V gene sequence: CDR1 LNHDA, CDR2 SQIVND (reference sequence). The CDR3 length is 11 residues. The germline V and J ends were trimmed by 8 bases and 2 bases, with 6 bases remaining between them. The CDR3 loop reads CASQINTEAFF. Here the CDR3 DNA reads TGTGCCAGTCAAATCAACACTGAAGCTTTCTTT.

This clone was picked up a small number of times. The V call is TRBV28, the J call TRBJ2-1, with TRBD2 matching 14 bases. The germline V gene has CDR1 MDHEN and CDR2 SYDVKM. The CDR3 contains 17 residues. V was clipped by 1 base and J by 9 bases; unmatched bases: 8. The CDR3 loop reads CASSLSPTSGRAPEQFF. Here the CDR3 DNA reads TGTGCCAGCAGTTTATCCCCGACTAGCGGGAGGGCCCCTGAGCAGTTCTTC.

The chain employs TRBV7-3 and TRBJ2-6; D is perhaps TRBD1 (6 bases). Trimming removed 5 bases at V and 2 bases at J, with 7 bases between. Germline CDR1 is SGHTA and CDR2 is FQGTGA. CDR3 length: 14 residues. CDR3: CASSPGAGANVLTF. CDR3 in DNA: TGTGCCAGCAGCCCAGGGGCTGGGGCCAACGTCCTGACTTTC.

The chain uses TRBV7-2 and TRBJ2-1; D might be TRBD1 (6 bases). V was pared by 1 base and J by 8 bases, with 15 bases between. This CDR3 has 15 amino acids. Germline CDR1 SGHTA, CDR2 FQGNSA. CDR3 coding DNA: TGTGCCAGCAGCTTAGGGACGACCTACAGGGATGAGCAGTTCTTC. Translation gives CASSLGTTYRDEQFF. The variable domain in full, with the rest retrieved from reference TRBV7-2 and TRBJ2-1, is GAGVSQSPSNKVTEKGKDVELRCDPISGHTALYWYRQSLGQGLEFLIYFQGNSAPDKSGLPSDRFSAERTGGSVSTLTIQRTQQEDSAVYLCASSLGTTYRDEQFFGPGTRLTVL.

The chain couples TRBV30 to TRBJ2-7; D unclear. This CDR3 has 14 residues. Trimming left V 0 bases short and J 1 base short, with 10 bases between. Germline assignment: CDR1 GTSNPN and CDR2 SVGIG (reference sequence). The CDR3 loop is CAWSVSVRSYEQYF. In DNA, the CDR3 is TGTGCCTGGAGTGTATCAGTACGATCCTACGAGCAGTACTTC.

This chain links TRBV28 with TRBJ2-1, with 10 nucleotides matching TRBD2. The germline V gene encodes CDR1 MDHEN and CDR2 SYDVKM. Trimming took 5 bases from V and 7 from J; bases not matched to a gene: 14. The CDR3 has 17 amino acids. The CDR3, as DNA: TGTGCCAGCAGTCCGATCTCTCTAGCGGGAGTCAGGAATGAGCAGTTCTTC. Residues: CASSPISLAGVRNEQFF. The whole variable domain, filled in from reference TRBV28 and TRBJ2-1, reads DVKVTQSSRYLVKRTGEKVFLECVQDMDHENMFWYRQDPGLGLRLIYFSYDVKMKEKGDIPEGYSVSREKKERFSLILESASTNQTSMYLCASSPISLAGVRNEQFFGPGTRLTVL.

The genes are TRBV10-3 and TRBJ1-1; D remains unclear. Trimming took off 6 bases at V and 10 bases at J, with 21 bases between the two ends. Looked up from germline, CDR1 is ENHRY and CDR2 is SYGVKD. The CDR3 contains 14 residues. The chain's CDR3 is CAISAITVRRPAFF. The CDR3 DNA follows: TGTGCCATCAGCGCGATAACGGTCCGGAGGCCAGCTTTCTTT.

The rearrangement links TRBV7-2 to TRBJ1-5; D is possibly TRBD1 (5 bases). Germline V gene sequence: CDR1 SGHTA, CDR2 FQGNSA. Trimming stripped 2 bases from V and 7 bases from J, with 12 bases between. The CDR3 runs 14 residues. CDR3 sequence: CASSLSGGDQPQHF. CDR3 coding DNA: TGTGCCAGCAGCTTAAGCGGGGGAGACCAGCCCCAGCATTTT.

The V call is TRBV15, the J call TRBJ1-3; the D gene is possibly TRBD1 (5 bases). Trimming removed 0 bases from V and 1 base from J, with 10 bases in between. This CDR3 is 16 amino acids long. Germline V gives CDR1 LNHNV, CDR2 YYDKDF (reference sequence). The CDR3 region is CATSRDGGGSGNTIYF. The DNA of the CDR3 is TGTGCCACCAGCAGAGATGGGGGGGGATCTGGAAACACCATATATTTT.

The CDR3 here is CASSGGQAQRYTF. The CDR3 DNA reads as TGTGCCAGCAGTGGGGGACAGGCGCAACGCTACACCTTC. The V and J genes are TRBV2 and TRBJ1-2; 8 bases fit TRBD1. V shed 4 bases and J 9 bases; nucleotides not matched to a gene: 7. Germline-derived CDR1 and CDR2 are SNHLY and FYNNEI. CDR3 size: 13 residues.

V gene TRBV9 combines with J gene TRBJ2-6; D is uncertain. The length of the CDR3 is 13 residues. CDR1 is SGDLS and CDR2 is YYNGEE in the germline V gene. V was shortened by 4 bases and J by 0 bases, with 2 bases between the two germline ends. CDR3 amino acids: CASSYSGANVLTF. The CDR3 coding sequence is TGTGCCAGCAGCTACTCTGGGGCCAACGTCCTGACTTTC.